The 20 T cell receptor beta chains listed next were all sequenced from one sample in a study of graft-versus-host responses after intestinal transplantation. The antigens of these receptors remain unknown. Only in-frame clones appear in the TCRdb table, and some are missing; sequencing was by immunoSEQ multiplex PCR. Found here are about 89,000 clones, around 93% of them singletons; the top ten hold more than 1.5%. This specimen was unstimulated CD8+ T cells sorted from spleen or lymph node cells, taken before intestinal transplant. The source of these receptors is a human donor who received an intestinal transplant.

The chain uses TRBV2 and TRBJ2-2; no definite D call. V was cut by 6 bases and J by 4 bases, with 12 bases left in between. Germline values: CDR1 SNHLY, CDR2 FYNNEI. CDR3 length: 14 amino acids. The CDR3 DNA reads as TGTGCCAGCAGACATACTTCGGGCACCGGGGAGCTGTTTTTT. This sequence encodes CASRHTSGTGELFF. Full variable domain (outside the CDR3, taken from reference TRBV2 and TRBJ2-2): EPEVTQTPSHQVTQMGQEVILRCVPISNHLYFYWYRQILGQKVEFLVSFYNNEISEKSEIFDDQFSVERPDGSNFTLKIRSTKLEDSAMYFCASRHTSGTGELFFGEGSRLTVL.

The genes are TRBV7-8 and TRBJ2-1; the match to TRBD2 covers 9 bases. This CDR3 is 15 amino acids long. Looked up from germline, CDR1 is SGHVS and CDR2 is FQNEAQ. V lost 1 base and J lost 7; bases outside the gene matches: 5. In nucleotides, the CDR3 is TGTGCCAGCAGCTTAGTAGCGGGGGCACGGAATGAGCAGTTCTTC. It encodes CASSLVAGARNEQFF.

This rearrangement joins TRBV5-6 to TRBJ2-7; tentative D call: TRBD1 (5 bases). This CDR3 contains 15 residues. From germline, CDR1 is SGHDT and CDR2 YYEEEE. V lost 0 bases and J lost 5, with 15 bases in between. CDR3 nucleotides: TGTGCCAGCAGCTTGGGGGGTTGGCAGGGTGACGAGCAGTACTTC. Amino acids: CASSLGGWQGDEQYF.

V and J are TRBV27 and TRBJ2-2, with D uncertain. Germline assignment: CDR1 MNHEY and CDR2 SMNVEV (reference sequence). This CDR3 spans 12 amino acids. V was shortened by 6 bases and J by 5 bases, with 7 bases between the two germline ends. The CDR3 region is CASSFLTGELFF. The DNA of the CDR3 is TGTGCCAGCAGCTTCTTAACCGGGGAGCTGTTTTTT.

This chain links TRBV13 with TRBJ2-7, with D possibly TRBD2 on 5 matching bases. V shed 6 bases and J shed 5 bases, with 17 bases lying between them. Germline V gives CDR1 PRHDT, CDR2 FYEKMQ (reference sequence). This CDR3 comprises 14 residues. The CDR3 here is CASSSAGESHEQYF. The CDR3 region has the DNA TGTGCCAGCAGTTCGGCGGGTGAATCACACGAGCAGTACTTC. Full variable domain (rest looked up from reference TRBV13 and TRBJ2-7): AAGVIQSPRHLIKEKRETATLKCYPIPRHDTVYWYQQGPGQDPQFLISFYEKMQSDKGSIPDRFSAQQFSDYHSELNMSSLELGDSALYFCASSSAGESHEQYFGPGTRLTVT.

The CDR3 nucleotides are TGTGCCAGCAGTCCTACTCGGACAGGGGGTAATTCACCCCTCCACTTT. Its translation: CASSPTRTGGNSPLHF. This rearrangement joins TRBV6-6 to TRBJ1-6; 10 nucleotides agree with TRBD1. Per germline, CDR1 MNHNY and CDR2 SVGAGI (reference sequence). This CDR3 has 16 residues. J was trimmed by 6 bases and V by 5 bases; bases with no gene match: 7.

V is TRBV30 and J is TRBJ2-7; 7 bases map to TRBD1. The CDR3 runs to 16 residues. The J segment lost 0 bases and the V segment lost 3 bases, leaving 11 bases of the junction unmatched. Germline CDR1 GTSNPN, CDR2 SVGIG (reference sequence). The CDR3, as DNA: TGTGCCTGGAGAGGACAGGTTTCCCCGGACTCCTACGAGCAGTACTTC. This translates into CAWRGQVSPDSYEQYF.

CDR3 sequence reads: CAWIFGTEAFF. The CDR3 DNA reads TGTGCCTGGATCTTCGGCACTGAAGCTTTCTTT. The rearrangement uses TRBV30 and TRBJ1-1; D gene unclear. Germline assignment: CDR1 GTSNPN and CDR2 SVGIG (reference sequence). With 4 bases removed from V and 4 bases from J, the gap between germline ends came to 7 bases. The CDR3 runs to 11 residues.

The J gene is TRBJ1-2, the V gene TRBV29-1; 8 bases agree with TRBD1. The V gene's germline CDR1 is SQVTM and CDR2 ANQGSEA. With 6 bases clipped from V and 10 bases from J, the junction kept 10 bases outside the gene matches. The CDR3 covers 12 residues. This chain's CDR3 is CSVPWTGNVYTF. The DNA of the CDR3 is TGCAGCGTCCCATGGACAGGGAATGTCTACACCTTC.

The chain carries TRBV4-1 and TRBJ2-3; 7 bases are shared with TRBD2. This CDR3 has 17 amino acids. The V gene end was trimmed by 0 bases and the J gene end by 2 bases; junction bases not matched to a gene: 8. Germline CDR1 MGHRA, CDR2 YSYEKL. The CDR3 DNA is TGCGCCAGCAGCCAAGATCCTCCGGGGGGAGTCACAGATACGCAGTATTTT. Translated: CASSQDPPGGVTDTQYF.

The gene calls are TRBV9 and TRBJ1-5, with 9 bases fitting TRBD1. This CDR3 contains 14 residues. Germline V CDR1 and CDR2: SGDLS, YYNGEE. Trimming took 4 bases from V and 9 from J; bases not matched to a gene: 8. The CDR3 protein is CASSSGQGISPQHF. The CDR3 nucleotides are TGTGCCAGCAGCTCAGGACAGGGGATTTCGCCCCAGCATTTT.

CDR3 bases: TGCAGCGTGGGGCATGACAGGGTTGAAGCTTTCTTT. Translating it yields CSVGHDRVEAFF. J is TRBJ1-1 and V is TRBV29-1, with 7 bases aligning to TRBD1. V trimming: 6 bases; J trimming: 7 bases; junction bases outside the gene matches: 8. This CDR3 is 12 amino acids long. Germline V gene data show CDR1 as SQVTM and CDR2 as ANQGSEA.

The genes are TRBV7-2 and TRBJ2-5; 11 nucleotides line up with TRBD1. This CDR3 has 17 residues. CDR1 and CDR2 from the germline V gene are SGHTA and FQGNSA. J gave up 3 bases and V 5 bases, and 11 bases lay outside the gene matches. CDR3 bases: TGTGCCAGCAGCACCACCATGGACAGGGGGCCTGAAGAGACCCAGTACTTC. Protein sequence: CASSTTMDRGPEETQYF.

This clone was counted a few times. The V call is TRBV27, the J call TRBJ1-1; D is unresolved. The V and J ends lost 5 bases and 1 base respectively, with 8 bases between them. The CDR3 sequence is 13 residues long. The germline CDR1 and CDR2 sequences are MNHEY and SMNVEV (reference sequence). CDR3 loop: CASSPYRNTEAFF. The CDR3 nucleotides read TGTGCCAGCAGTCCCTACAGGAACACTGAAGCTTTCTTT.

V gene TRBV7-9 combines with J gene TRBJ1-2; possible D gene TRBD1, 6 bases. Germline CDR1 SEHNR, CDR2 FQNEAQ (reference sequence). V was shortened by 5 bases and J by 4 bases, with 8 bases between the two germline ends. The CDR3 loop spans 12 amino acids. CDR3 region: CASSEGGYGYTF. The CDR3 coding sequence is TGTGCCAGCAGCGAAGGGGGCTATGGCTACACCTTC.

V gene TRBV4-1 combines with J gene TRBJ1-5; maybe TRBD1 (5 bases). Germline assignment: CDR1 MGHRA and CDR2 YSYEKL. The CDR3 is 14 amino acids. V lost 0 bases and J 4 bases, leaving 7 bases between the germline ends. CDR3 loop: CASSQDQGNQPQHF. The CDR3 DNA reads TGCGCCAGCAGCCAAGACCAGGGTAATCAGCCCCAGCATTTT.

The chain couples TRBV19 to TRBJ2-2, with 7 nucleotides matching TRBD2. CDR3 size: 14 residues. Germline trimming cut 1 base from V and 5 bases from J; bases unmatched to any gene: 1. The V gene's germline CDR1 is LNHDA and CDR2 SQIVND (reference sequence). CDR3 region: CASSIGRGTGELFF. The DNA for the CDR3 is TGTGCCAGTAGTATAGGGCGGGGGACCGGGGAGCTGTTTTTT. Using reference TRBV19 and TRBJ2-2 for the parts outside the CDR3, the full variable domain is DGGITQSPKYLFRKEGQNVTLSCEQNLNHDAMYWYRQDPGQGLRLIYYSQIVNDFQKGDIAEGYSVSREKKESFPLTVTSAQKNPTAFYLCASSIGRGTGELFFGEGSRLTVL.

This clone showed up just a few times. CDR3 in amino acids: CASSPGGGQETQYF. The CDR3 DNA reads as TGTGCCAGCAGCCCAGGGGGCGGCCAAGAGACCCAGTACTTC. J is TRBJ2-5 and V is TRBV7-9, with 8 nucleotides matching TRBD1. This CDR3 is built from 14 residues. J lost 1 base, V lost 5 bases, and 3 bases had no gene match. The germline V gene has CDR1 SEHNR and CDR2 FQNEAQ (reference sequence).

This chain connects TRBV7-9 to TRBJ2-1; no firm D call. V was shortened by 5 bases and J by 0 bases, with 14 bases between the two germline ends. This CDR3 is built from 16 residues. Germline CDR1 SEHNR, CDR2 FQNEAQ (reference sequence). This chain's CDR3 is CASSPTAGLSYNEQFF. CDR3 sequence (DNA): TGTGCCAGCAGCCCTACGGCAGGCCTCTCCTACAATGAGCAGTTCTTC. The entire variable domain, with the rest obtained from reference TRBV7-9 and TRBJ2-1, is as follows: DTGVSQNPRHKITKRGQNVTFRCDPISEHNRLYWYRQTLGQGPEFLTYFQNEAQLEKSRLLSDRFSAERPKGSFSTLEIQRTEQGDSAMYLCASSPTAGLSYNEQFFGPGTRLTVL.

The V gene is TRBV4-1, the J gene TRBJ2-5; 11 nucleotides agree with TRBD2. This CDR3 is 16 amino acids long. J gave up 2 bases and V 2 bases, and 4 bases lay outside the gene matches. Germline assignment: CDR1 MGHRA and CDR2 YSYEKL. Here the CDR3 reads CASSQPGLAEQETQYF. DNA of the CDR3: TGCGCCAGCAGCCAACCGGGACTAGCGGAACAAGAGACCCAGTACTTC.